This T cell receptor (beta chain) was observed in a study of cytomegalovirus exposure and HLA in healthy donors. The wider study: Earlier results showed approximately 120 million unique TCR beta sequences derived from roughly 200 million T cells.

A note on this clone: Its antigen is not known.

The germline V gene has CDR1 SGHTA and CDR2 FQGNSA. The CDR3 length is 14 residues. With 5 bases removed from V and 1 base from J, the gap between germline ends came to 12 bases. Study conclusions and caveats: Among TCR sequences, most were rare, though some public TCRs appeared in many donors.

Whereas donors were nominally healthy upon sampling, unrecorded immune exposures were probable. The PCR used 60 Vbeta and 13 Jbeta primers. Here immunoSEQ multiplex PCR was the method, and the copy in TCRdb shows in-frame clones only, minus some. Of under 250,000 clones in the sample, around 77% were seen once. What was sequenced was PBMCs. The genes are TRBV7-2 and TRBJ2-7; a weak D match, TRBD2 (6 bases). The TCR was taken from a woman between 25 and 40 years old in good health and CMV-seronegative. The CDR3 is CASSRSGTSYEQYF. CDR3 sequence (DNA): TGTGCCAGCAGCCGTTCCGGGACTTCCTACGAGCAGTACTTC.